The next 18 T cell receptor beta chains were all read from a single sample in a study of blood T cell repertoires in COVID-19 (dated by TCRdb to 2020 to 2022). The library relied on the immunoSEQ multiplex PCR assay. In TCRdb, the immuneACCESS table is reduced to in-frame sequences with V and J assigned. These tables do not hold every clone; where another copy was compared, an unresolved V gene accounts for under half, and the others remain unexplained. The sample table holds 300,000 to 350,000 clones, of which more than 80% were seen once. The top ten hold more than 6% of the sample. Sequencing was performed on peripheral blood. The receptor set was obtained from a woman aged 25 to 45 with COVID-19, enrolled during active disease.

This clone has only one observation. The V and J genes are TRBV18 and TRBJ2-5; the D gene is possibly TRBD2 (6 bases). The CDR3 contains 13 residues. Between the trimmed V and J ends, which lost 6 bases and 0 bases, there was a span of 8 bases. CDR1 is KGHSH and CDR2 is LQKENI in the germline V gene. CDR3 nucleotides: TGTGCCAGCTCTGCGGGGCACCAAGAGACCCAGTACTTC. Translated, it gives CASSAGHQETQYF.

The rearrangement links TRBV5-1 to TRBJ2-7, with D tentatively TRBD1 (6 bases). The CDR3 has 14 residues. Germline V gene data show CDR1 as SGHRS and CDR2 as YFSETQ. The V end lost 6 bases, the J end lost 6 bases, and 19 bases lay between the germline ends. The CDR3 protein is CASIRDTSPGEQYF. In DNA form, the CDR3 reads TGCGCCAGCATTCGGGACACTTCACCCGGCGAGCAGTACTTC.

Concerning this clone itself: The same CDR3 can be traced to other DNA sequences in this sample. This chain links TRBV19 with TRBJ1-1; D not resolved. This CDR3 spans 13 amino acids. Germline V gives CDR1 LNHDA, CDR2 SQIVND (reference sequence). V was trimmed by 3 bases and J by 2 bases, leaving 7 bases between them. CDR3 nucleotides: TGTGCCAGTAGTATGGGCCCAAACACTGAAGCTTTCTTT. It encodes CASSMGPNTEAFF.

CDR3 region: CASSPDPAGYGYTF. The CDR3 nucleotides are TGTGCCAGCAGCCCGGATCCAGCGGGGTATGGCTACACCTTC. The chain recombines TRBV3-1 (or the pseudogene TRBV3-2) with TRBJ1-2, with unresolved D. Trimming left V 4 bases short and J 5 bases short, with 14 bases between. This CDR3 is built from 14 residues. Looked up from germline, CDR1 is LGHDT and CDR2 is YNNKEL (reference sequence).

The chain employs TRBV4-3 and TRBJ1-5; perhaps TRBD1 as D (6 bases). The CDR3 is 16 residues long. CDR1 LGHNA and CDR2 YSLEER come from the germline V gene. V was shortened by 1 base and J by 6 bases, with 16 bases between the two germline ends. This CDR3 reads CASSQVLYRAGQPQHF. DNA of the CDR3: TGCGCCAGCAGCCAAGTTCTGTACAGGGCGGGTCAGCCCCAGCATTTT.

This clone was detected only a few times. CDR3 DNA: TGTGCCAGCCCTTGGGGGCCTTATGGCTACACCTTC. Protein sequence: CASPWGPYGYTF. The chain joins TRBV2 to TRBJ1-2, with D possibly matching TRBD1 (6 bases). Trimming took off 8 bases at V and 5 bases at J, with 12 bases between the two ends. Germline V gene sequence: CDR1 SNHLY, CDR2 FYNNEI. The CDR3 contains 12 residues.

The rearrangement links TRBV7-2 to TRBJ1-5; weak D call: TRBD1 (6 bases). Germline V gene lookup returns CDR1 SGHTA and CDR2 FQGNSA. Trimming cost V 4 bases and J 10 bases, with 11 bases left between them. The CDR3 spans 12 residues. The CDR3 nucleotides are TGTGCCAGCAGCTCGAACAGGGCTCCCCAGCATTTT. Protein sequence: CASSSNRAPQHF.

The chain links TRBV11-2 to TRBJ2-7; TRBD1 is a possible D gene (6 bases). This CDR3 has 15 amino acids. Trimming left V 5 bases short and J 5 bases short, with 19 bases between. From germline, CDR1 is SGHAT and CDR2 FQNNGV. The CDR3: CASSPPGQGLHEQYF. The DNA of the CDR3 is TGTGCCAGCAGCCCCCCGGGGCAGGGGCTCCACGAGCAGTACTTC.

The CDR3 region has the DNA TGCAGCGTTGAGCTAATTAGCGGGAGATCCCCCTACAATGAGCAGTTCTTC. As protein: CSVELISGRSPYNEQFF. This chain joins TRBV29-1 and TRBJ2-1, with 9 bases lining up with TRBD2. Trimming took 3 bases from V and 2 from J; bases not matched to a gene: 11. The germline CDR1 and CDR2 sequences are SQVTM and ANQGSEA. The CDR3 loop spans 17 amino acids.

Of note for this clone: Other DNA sequences within the sample encode an identical CDR3. The V call is TRBV19, the J call TRBJ2-1, with TRBD2 matching over 7 bases. This CDR3 has 15 amino acids. After removal of 3 bases from V and 4 bases from J, the junction contained 6 bases not matched to a gene. Germline CDR1 and CDR2: LNHDA and SQIVND (reference sequence). CDR3 sequence reads: CASSIGGSGYNEQFF. CDR3 sequence (DNA): TGTGCCAGTAGTATCGGCGGGAGCGGTTACAATGAGCAGTTCTTC.

V and J are TRBV5-6 and TRBJ2-7; TRBD1 is a possible D gene (5 bases). Trimming shortened V by 0 bases and J by 3 bases, and 10 bases separated the two germline ends. The CDR3 has 14 amino acids. Germline CDR1 SGHDT, CDR2 YYEEEE. In DNA, the CDR3 is TGTGCCAGCAGCTTGGGTGGGGCCCTCTACGAGCAGTACTTC. As protein: CASSLGGALYEQYF.

The genes are TRBV30 and TRBJ2-1; possibly TRBD1 for D (6 bases). Trimming stripped 1 base from V and 7 bases from J, with 14 bases between. CDR1 is GTSNPN, CDR2 SVGIG, per germline (reference sequence). The CDR3 is made up of 14 amino acids. The CDR3 loop is CAWSDRDIINEQFF. CDR3 DNA: TGTGCCTGGAGTGACAGGGATATTATTAATGAGCAGTTCTTC.

The chain is built from TRBV24-1 and TRBJ2-3, with D maybe TRBD1 (5 bases). The CDR3 loop spans 14 amino acids. Trimming left V 8 bases short and J 0 bases short, with 11 bases between. From germline, CDR1 is KGHDR and CDR2 SFDVKD. CDR3 DNA sequence: TGTGCCACCAAGGCAGGGATCAGCACAGATACGCAGTATTTT. Its translation: CATKAGISTDTQYF.

The chain links TRBV7-8 to TRBJ2-1; the match to TRBD1 covers 11 bases. This CDR3 has 17 residues. Germline CDR1 reads SGHVS; CDR2 reads FQNEAQ. Trimming cost V 4 bases and J 4 bases; bases outside gene matches: 9. The CDR3 protein is CASSSRSGTGGYNEQFF. The CDR3, as DNA: TGTGCCAGCAGCTCCAGGTCCGGGACAGGGGGTTACAATGAGCAGTTCTTC.

The rearrangement uses TRBV4-1 and TRBJ1-1; D gene unclear. Trimming stripped 3 bases from V and 3 bases from J, with 17 bases between. Germline V gene lookup returns CDR1 MGHRA and CDR2 YSYEKL. CDR3 size: 16 residues. CDR3 sequence (DNA): TGCGCCAGCAGCCAGAGGGTCATCGCGAGGGACACTGAAGCTTTCTTT. Translation gives CASSQRVIARDTEAFF.

The CDR3, as DNA: TGTGCCAGCAGCCCGGGACAGGGGACAAGCGACACTGAAGCTTTCTTT. Translated, it gives CASSPGQGTSDTEAFF. The V gene is TRBV7-9, the J gene TRBJ1-1; 10 bases fit TRBD1. The CDR3 has 16 residues. Germline loops: CDR1 SEHNR, CDR2 FQNEAQ (reference sequence). J gave up 3 bases and V 5 bases, and 9 bases lay outside the gene matches.

The chain employs TRBV6-5 and TRBJ1-4; D unclear. V lost 6 bases and J lost 6, with 11 bases in between. The CDR3 spans 13 residues. CDR1 and CDR2 (germline): MNHEY, SVGAGI. CDR3 DNA sequence: TGTGCCAGCAGGGCCACTAGCGATGAAAAACTGTTTTTT. Its protein is CASRATSDEKLFF.

V is TRBV7-9 and J is TRBJ2-7, with TRBD2 matching 10 bases. The CDR3 consists of 15 residues. V lost 2 bases and J lost 5; bases outside the gene matches: 6. The germline gives CDR1 SEHNR, CDR2 FQNEAQ (reference sequence). The CDR3 DNA is TGTGCCAGCAGCTTACTAGCGGGAGTGTGGGACGAGCAGTACTTC. Its translation: CASSLLAGVWDEQYF. Complete variable domain (other parts from reference TRBV7-9 and TRBJ2-7): DTGVSQNPRHKITKRGQNVTFRCDPISEHNRLYWYRQTLGQGPEFLTYFQNEAQLEKSRLLSDRFSAERPKGSFSTLEIQRTEQGDSAMYLCASSLLAGVWDEQYFGPGTRLTVT.